The 17 T cell receptor beta chains below all came from one sample that was sequenced in a study of blood T cell repertoires in COVID-19. TCRdb keeps only in-frame clones here, not all; method: immunoSEQ multiplex PCR. Seen here are more than 95,000 clones, more than 65% observed once, and the top ten hold 25%. Sequencing was carried out using peripheral blood. The receptor source for this set is a human donor in a cohort sampled during active COVID-19.

This chain links TRBV5-1 with TRBJ1-2, with TRBD1 matching over 9 bases. The CDR3 is 14 residues long. CDR1 is SGHRS and CDR2 is YFSETQ in the germline V gene. The ends lost 0 bases at V and 8 bases at J; junction bases unmatched: 5. CDR3 coding DNA: TGCGCCAGCAGCTTGGTAGGGGACAGGGACGGCTACACCTTC. As protein: CASSLVGDRDGYTF.

V and J are TRBV11-2 and TRBJ2-7; maybe TRBD2 (6 bases). With 5 bases removed from V and 1 base from J, the gap between germline ends came to 18 bases. This CDR3 region has 16 residues. The germline CDR1 and CDR2 sequences are SGHAT and FQNNGV. The CDR3 coding sequence is TGTGCCAGCAGCAGATCTAGCGTTGAGCCGTCCTACGAGCAGTACTTC. This encodes CASSRSSVEPSYEQYF.

CDR3 sequence reads: CASSSSGTGGAYGYTF. For the CDR3, the DNA is TGCGCCAGCAGCTCCTCCGGGACAGGGGGGGCCTATGGCTACACCTTC. This chain links TRBV5-1 with TRBJ1-2; 11 bases fit TRBD1. CDR1 and CDR2 (germline): SGHRS, YFSETQ. V trimming: 3 bases; J trimming: 4 bases; junction bases outside the gene matches: 8. The length of the CDR3 is 16 residues.

The chain combines TRBV5-4 with TRBJ2-2; D is ambiguous. V lost 0 bases and J 0 bases, leaving 6 bases between the germline ends. The V gene's germline CDR1 is SGHNT and CDR2 YYREEE (reference sequence). The CDR3 is 15 residues long. CDR3 protein: CASSLASTNTGELFF. The DNA for the CDR3 is TGTGCCAGCAGCTTGGCTTCTACGAACACCGGGGAGCTGTTTTTT.

The rearrangement joins TRBV9 to TRBJ2-3, with a tentative D call TRBD1 (6 bases). This CDR3 comprises 14 residues. Trimming stripped 1 base from V and 4 bases from J, with 10 bases between. CDR1 is SGDLS, CDR2 YYNGEE, per germline. The CDR3: CASSVRGSSDTQYF. In DNA form, the CDR3 reads TGTGCCAGCAGCGTAAGGGGGAGCTCAGATACGCAGTATTTT.

Only one count was recorded for this clone. J is TRBJ2-2 and V is TRBV6-1; D is ambiguous. V lost 2 bases and J 3 bases, leaving 10 bases between the germline ends. The CDR3 has 15 amino acids. Germline V lookup: CDR1 MNHNS, CDR2 SASEGT. The CDR3 spells CASSELSSYTGELFF. CDR3 in DNA: TGTGCCAGCAGTGAACTTAGCAGTTACACCGGGGAGCTGTTTTTT.

The chain links TRBV9 to TRBJ1-3; D might be TRBD1 (5 bases). CDR3 length: 16 amino acids. CDR1 is SGDLS and CDR2 is YYNGEE in the germline V gene. Trimming left V 4 bases short and J 0 bases short, with 14 bases between. CDR3 region: CASSPNLQDSGNTIYF. The CDR3, as DNA: TGTGCCAGCAGCCCAAACCTACAGGACTCTGGAAACACCATATATTTT.

This sequence joins TRBV5-1 and TRBJ2-2, with a tentative D call TRBD1 (6 bases). The V and J ends lost 2 bases and 4 bases respectively, with 21 bases between them. Germline lookup yields CDR1 SGHRS and CDR2 YFSETQ. This CDR3 comprises 18 residues. The CDR3 is CASSFLGTTPTTTGELFF. DNA for the CDR3: TGCGCCAGCAGCTTCTTAGGGACAACCCCCACAACCACCGGGGAGCTGTTTTTT.

This clone came up a few times. V and J are TRBV19 and TRBJ2-6, with 10 positions matching TRBD1. Looked up from germline, CDR1 is LNHDA and CDR2 is SQIVND (reference sequence). V shed 6 bases, J shed 1 base, and the junction held 15 bases outside the gene matches. The CDR3 has 20 residues. CDR3: CASSRRDRGRIQSGANVLTF. CDR3 nucleotides: TGTGCCAGTAGCCGCCGGGACAGGGGTCGAATACAGTCTGGGGCCAACGTCCTGACTTTC. Full variable domain (outside the CDR3, taken from reference TRBV19 and TRBJ2-6): DGGITQSPKYLFRKEGQNVTLSCEQNLNHDAMYWYRQDPGQGLRLIYYSQIVNDFQKGDIAEGYSVSREKKESFPLTVTSAQKNPTAFYLCASSRRDRGRIQSGANVLTFGAGSRLTVL.

The chain couples TRBV6-2 or TRBV6-3 to TRBJ2-1, with 9 bases fitting TRBD2. The germline V gene has CDR1 MNHEY and CDR2 SVGEGT. This CDR3 spans 16 amino acids. V lost 5 bases to trimming and J lost 5 bases; unmatched junction nucleotides: 10. The CDR3, as DNA: TGTGCCAGCAGTGCCCTGACTAGCGGCGAGAACAATGAGCAGTTCTTC. Translating gives CASSALTSGENNEQFF.

As to this clone: Other DNA sequences in the same sample also yield this CDR3. The chain joins TRBV7-3 to TRBJ1-2; the match to TRBD1 covers 9 bases. V was clipped by 3 bases and J by 4 bases; unmatched bases: 0. Germline V gives CDR1 SGHTA, CDR2 FQGTGA. The CDR3 covers 13 residues. CDR3: CASSLGQGYGYTF. Written as DNA, the CDR3 is TGTGCCAGCAGCTTGGGACAGGGCTATGGCTACACCTTC.

The gene calls are TRBV5-4 and TRBJ2-3; D might be TRBD1 (5 bases). V was shortened by 6 bases and J by 2 bases, with 28 bases between the two germline ends. CDR1 is SGHNT and CDR2 is YYREEE in the germline V gene (reference sequence). The CDR3 is 19 amino acids. CDR3: CASTPSNLGASVNTDTQYF. In DNA form, the CDR3 reads TGTGCCAGCACCCCTTCCAACTTAGGGGCGTCGGTTAACACAGATACGCAGTATTTT.

As concerns this clone: The sample carries other DNA sequences with the same CDR3. The J gene is TRBJ1-2, the V gene TRBV7-3; 8 bases agree with TRBD1. J lost 4 bases, V lost 2 bases, and 0 bases had no gene match. CDR1 and CDR2 from the germline V gene are SGHTA and FQGTGA. This CDR3 is built from 13 residues. CDR3 sequence (DNA): TGTGCCAGCAGCTTAGGACAGGGCTATGGCTACACCTTC. This gives the protein CASSLGQGYGYTF.

The rearrangement uses TRBV28 and TRBJ1-5; maybe TRBD1 (6 bases). The CDR3 spans 14 residues. The germline V gene encodes CDR1 MDHEN and CDR2 SYDVKM. V gave up 8 bases and J gave up 3 bases, with 14 bases separating them. CDR3 residues: CASGGAGPNQPQHF. Written as DNA, the CDR3 is TGTGCCAGCGGGGGGGCAGGGCCCAATCAGCCCCAGCATTTT. Together with reference TRBV28 and TRBJ1-5, the CDR3 gives the full variable domain: DVKVTQSSRYLVKRTGEKVFLECVQDMDHENMFWYRQDPGLGLRLIYFSYDVKMKEKGDIPEGYSVSREKKERFSLILESASTNQTSMYLCASGGAGPNQPQHFGDGTRLSIL.

The chain carries TRBV5-4 and TRBJ1-1, with 10 bases aligning to TRBD1. CDR3 size: 13 residues. Trimming cost V 7 bases and J 10 bases; bases outside gene matches: 10. Germline CDR1 is SGHNT and CDR2 is YYREEE (reference sequence). CDR3 DNA: TGTGCCAGCCGCCGACAGGGGGCGATAGGAGCTTTCTTT. Translated: CASRRQGAIGAFF.

This chain joins TRBV10-3 and TRBJ2-7; D is unresolved. Germline lookup yields CDR1 ENHRY and CDR2 SYGVKD. Trimming took off 3 bases at V and 5 bases at J, with 8 bases between the two ends. The CDR3 sequence is 12 residues long. The DNA for the CDR3 is TGTGCCATCAGTGAAATCGCGAACGAGCAGTACTTC. This translates into CAISEIANEQYF.

This clone was recorded once. This chain connects TRBV28 to TRBJ2-7, with D tentatively TRBD2 (5 bases). The CDR3 is 14 amino acids. CDR1 is MDHEN and CDR2 is SYDVKM in the germline V gene. V shed 7 bases and J shed 1 base, with 14 bases lying between them. CDR3 residues: CASIKPTGSYEQYF. The CDR3 DNA reads as TGTGCCAGCATCAAACCTACGGGGTCCTACGAGCAGTACTTC.